Included here is one T cell receptor (beta chain) sequence, with context. What it binds is not known. The sample is drawn from a study of T cell responses to AZD1222 COVID-19 vaccine. The method was immunoSEQ multiplex PCR; TCRdb's version includes in-frame clones alone and lacks a portion of them. The data contain more than 85,000 clones, 88% of them singletons. Trimming removed 1 base at V and 0 bases at J, with 22 bases between. The CDR3 loop spans 20 amino acids. The germline CDR1 and CDR2 sequences are MGHRA and YSYEKL. Study-level findings and limits: CD4 TCRs linked to vaccination spanned spike, dominating at 160-218 and 743-854. Within unmutated variant regions lay the reported targets of nearly half of spike-specific TCRs. Elevations in Spike-specific TCR breadth and depth followed administration of two AZD1222 doses. Of the AZD1222 recipients, only 5 or 6 were seropositive at baseline.

This sequence was found in an adult in good health. Here the sequenced sample was peripheral blood, taken on day 0 of AZD1222 vaccination. The chain employs TRBV4-1 and TRBJ1-5; D perhaps matches TRBD1 (5 bases). The CDR3 region is CASSQAGTPTTKNSNQPQHF. The CDR3 bases are TGCGCCAGCAGCCAAGCCGGGACTCCCACCACAAAGAATAGCAATCAGCCCCAGCATTTT.